This section outlines one T cell receptor (beta chain) sequence together with its context. This sample is part of a study of identifying expanded T cells in peripheral blood. Sequencing was performed with immunoSEQ multiplex PCR; in TCRdb, only in-frame clones are kept and a portion is missing. The sample gives approximately 94,000 clones, over 80% of which show up once; about 5.5% is in the top ten. The CDR3 extends over 14 amino acids. The V end was cut by 3 bases, the J end by 3 bases, with 12 bases between. Looked up from germline, CDR1 is SGHDT and CDR2 is YYEEEE. Sequencing input: blood. This clonotype was obtained from a person aged 18 to 75 in good health. The V gene is TRBV5-6, the J gene TRBJ1-1; the D gene is possibly TRBD1 (5 bases). CDR3 nucleotides: TGTGCCAGCAGCTCCCGGGGCCTTGACACTGAAGCTTTCTTT. It yields the protein CASSSRGLDTEAFF.